The source of this T cell receptor (beta chain) is a study of technical replicates of blood from a handful of donors. Produced via immunoSEQ multiplex PCR; TCRdb's table is partial and in-frame only. The sample has over 60,000 clones, under 90% seen once. V shed 7 bases and J 1 base; nucleotides not matched to a gene: 7. The germline V gene has CDR1 SQVTM and CDR2 ANQGSEA. The length of the CDR3 is 13 residues. Sequenced material: PBMCs. The rearrangement links TRBV29-1 to TRBJ2-7, with TRBD1 matching over 7 bases. The source of this sequence is a human donor in good health. Some clones in this sample may be carry-over from other donors' samples. In DNA form, the CDR3 reads TGCAGCGCCCTGACAGGGAAGTCCTACGAGCAGTACTTC. It encodes CSALTGKSYEQYF.